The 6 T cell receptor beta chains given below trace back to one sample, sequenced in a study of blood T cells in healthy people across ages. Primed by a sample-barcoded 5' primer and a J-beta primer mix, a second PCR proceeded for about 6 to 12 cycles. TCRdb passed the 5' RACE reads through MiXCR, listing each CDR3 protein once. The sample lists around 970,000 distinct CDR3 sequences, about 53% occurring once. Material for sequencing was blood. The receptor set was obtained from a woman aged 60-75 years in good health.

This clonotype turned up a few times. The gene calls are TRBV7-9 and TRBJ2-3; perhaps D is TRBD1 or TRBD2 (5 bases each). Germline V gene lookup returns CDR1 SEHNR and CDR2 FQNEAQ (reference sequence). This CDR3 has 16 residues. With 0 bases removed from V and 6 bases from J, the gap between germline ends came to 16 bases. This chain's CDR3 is CASSLARQRVRDTQYF. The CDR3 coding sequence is TGTGCCAGCAGCTTAGCGAGACAGAGGGTTCGGGATACGCAGTATTTT.

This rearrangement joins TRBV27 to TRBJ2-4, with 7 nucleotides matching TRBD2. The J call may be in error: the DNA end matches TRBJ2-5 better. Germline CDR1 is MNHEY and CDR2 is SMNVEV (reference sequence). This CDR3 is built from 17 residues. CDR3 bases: TGTGCCAGCAGTCCCCTAGCGGTTGGAGATCCGGAAGAGACCCAGTACTTC. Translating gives CASSPLAVGDPEETQYF.

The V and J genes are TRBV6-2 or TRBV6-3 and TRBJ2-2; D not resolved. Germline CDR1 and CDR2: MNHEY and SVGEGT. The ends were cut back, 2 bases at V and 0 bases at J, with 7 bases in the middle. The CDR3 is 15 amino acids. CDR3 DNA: TGTGCCAGCAGTTACGTCGACTCGAACACCGGGGAGCTGTTTTTT. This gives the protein CASSYVDSNTGELFF.

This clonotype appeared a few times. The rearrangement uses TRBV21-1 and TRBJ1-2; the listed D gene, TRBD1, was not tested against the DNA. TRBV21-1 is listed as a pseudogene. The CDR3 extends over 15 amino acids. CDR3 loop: CASSKGTRGDYGYTF. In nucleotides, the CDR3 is TGTGCCAGCAGCAAAGGAACCCGGGGAGACTATGGCTACACCTTC.

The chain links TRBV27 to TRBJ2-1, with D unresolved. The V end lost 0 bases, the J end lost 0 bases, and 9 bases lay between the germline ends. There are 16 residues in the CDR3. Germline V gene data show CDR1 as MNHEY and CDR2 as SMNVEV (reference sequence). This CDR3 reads CASSLSRASSYNEQFF. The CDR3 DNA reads TGTGCCAGCAGTTTATCGAGAGCCTCCTCCTACAATGAGCAGTTCTTC.

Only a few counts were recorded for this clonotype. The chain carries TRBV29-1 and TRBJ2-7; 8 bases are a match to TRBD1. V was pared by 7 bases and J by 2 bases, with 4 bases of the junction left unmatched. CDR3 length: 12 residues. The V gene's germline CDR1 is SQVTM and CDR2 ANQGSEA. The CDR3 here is CSAEQGAYEQYF. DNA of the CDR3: TGCAGCGCCGAACAGGGGGCCTACGAGCAGTACTTC.